Below, 9 T cell receptor beta chains from the same sample are listed, as sequenced in a study of T-cell memory formation after mild COVID-19. In TCRdb, the 5' RACE reads were re-called with MiXCR into one record per CDR3 protein. This sample has about 250,000 distinct CDR3 sequences, with roughly 15% found just once. The sample consisted of PBMCs or a T cell subset sorted from them (not recorded which). These receptors were taken from a man aged 18 to 29 who had mild COVID-19 (a few samples of this study predate the infection). Cell type and time point are not known.

V is TRBV7-2 and J is TRBJ2-3; no clear D gene. The CDR3 is 11 residues long. V was trimmed by 2 bases and J by 7 bases, leaving 4 bases between them. CDR1 is SGHTA and CDR2 is FQGNSA in the germline V gene. The CDR3 reads CASSLINTQYF. In nucleotides, the CDR3 is TGTGCCAGCAGCTTAATCAATACGCAGTATTTT.

This clonotype has more than one count but fewer than ten. The CDR3 DNA follows: TGTGCCACCCGGCAGGGGCTGGGGACTGAAGCTTTCTTT. Amino acid sequence: CATRQGLGTEAFF. This chain connects TRBV18 to TRBJ1-1; maybe TRBD1 (6 bases). CDR1 KGHSH and CDR2 LQKENI come from the germline V gene. The CDR3 covers 13 residues. Trimming removed 10 bases at V and 5 bases at J, with 17 bases between.

This clonotype appeared many times. The rearrangement uses TRBV5-1 and TRBJ2-3; D is unclear. The CDR3 is made up of 14 amino acids. Deletions cut 1 base from V and 2 bases from J, with 8 bases between. Germline values: CDR1 SGHRS, CDR2 YFSETQ. Here the CDR3 DNA reads TGCGCCAGCAGCTTGCGTCCATCCACAGATACGCAGTATTTT. This sequence encodes CASSLRPSTDTQYF.

This clonotype was counted a few times. The rearrangement uses TRBV9 and TRBJ2-1; the D call may be TRBD1 or TRBD2 (5 bases each). CDR3 length: 15 residues. Trimming took off 1 base at V and 4 bases at J, with 12 bases between the two ends. From germline, CDR1 is SGDLS and CDR2 YYNGEE. The CDR3 DNA reads TGTGCCAGCAGCGTAAAGGGAGACAGATACAATGAGCAGTTCTTC. Its protein product is CASSVKGDRYNEQFF.

This chain connects TRBV12-3 or TRBV12-4 to TRBJ2-3, with D maybe TRBD1 (5 bases). The length of the CDR3 is 13 residues. Trimming removed 6 bases from V and 4 bases from J, with 11 bases in between. CDR3 DNA sequence: TGTGCCAGCAGACAGGACACGGCAGATACGCAGTATTTT. It specifies CASRQDTADTQYF.

This clonotype has more than one count but fewer than ten. The rearrangement joins TRBV29-1 to TRBJ1-3; D is ambiguous. V dropped 4 bases and J dropped 8 bases, with 15 bases sitting between them. There are 13 residues in the CDR3. Per the germline V gene, CDR1 is SQVTM and CDR2 is ANQGSEA. This chain's CDR3 is CSVGPRTRDTIYF. The CDR3, as DNA: TGCAGCGTTGGCCCGAGGACTAGGGACACCATATATTTT.

The chain carries TRBV5-1 and TRBJ2-7, with no clear D. CDR1 SGHRS and CDR2 YFSETQ come from the germline V gene. Trimming cost V 6 bases and J 2 bases, with 6 bases left between them. The CDR3 extends over 11 amino acids. CDR3 sequence reads: CASTDTYEQYF. CDR3 in DNA: TGCGCCAGCACCGATACCTACGAGCAGTACTTC.

Only a few counts were recorded for this clonotype. This chain uses TRBV15 with TRBJ2-5, with D perhaps matching TRBD1 or TRBD2 (5 bases each). Trimming shortened V by 5 bases and J by 2 bases, and 18 bases separated the two germline ends. Germline CDR1 reads LNHNV; CDR2 reads YYDKDF (reference sequence). The CDR3 consists of 16 residues. CDR3: CATSEGAGTTQETQYF. The CDR3 region has the DNA TGTGCCACCAGCGAGGGCGCCGGGACCACACAAGAGACCCAGTACTTC.

Ten or more counts support this clonotype. V gene TRBV7-2 combines with J gene TRBJ2-7; D may match TRBD1 or TRBD2 (5 bases each). Trimming pared 5 bases from V and 6 bases from J, leaving 20 bases between. The CDR3 spans 15 residues. CDR1 SGHTA and CDR2 FQGNSA come from the germline V gene. CDR3 DNA sequence: TGTGCCAGCAGCCATGACCAGGGATGGGCGGGCGAGCAGTACTTC. The encoded protein is CASSHDQGWAGEQYF.